Listed here is a single T cell receptor beta chain. Its specificity is not known. The sample holds other DNA sequences that translate to the same CDR3. Primers: 60 Vbeta forward and 13 Jbeta reverse. TCRdb's table, derived via immunoSEQ multiplex PCR, lists solely in-frame clones and lacks some. The top ten clones hold roughly 1.6% of a sample with 150,000 to 200,000 clones, over 60% of them seen once. The junction had 4 bases not matched to a gene; V was cut back by 0 bases and J by 6 bases. The CDR3 extends over 14 amino acids. In germline, CDR1 is SGDLS, CDR2 YYNGEE. The source of the sample is a study of cytomegalovirus exposure and HLA in healthy donors. Overall study context: The roughly 120 million unique TCR beta sequences, from around 200 million T cells, were found by an earlier analysis. Study-wide points: Earlier findings revealed that most TCR beta V segments proved productive either about 87% or about 30% of the time.

The origin of this receptor is a girl between 5 and 17 years old in good health and CMV-seronegative. This sequence joins TRBV9 and TRBJ2-7, with TRBD2 matching 9 bases. The sequenced sample was PBMCs. In DNA form, the CDR3 reads TGTGCCAGCAGCGTAGGTCTAGCGGGGAGCGAGCAGTACTTC. Translated: CASSVGLAGSEQYF.